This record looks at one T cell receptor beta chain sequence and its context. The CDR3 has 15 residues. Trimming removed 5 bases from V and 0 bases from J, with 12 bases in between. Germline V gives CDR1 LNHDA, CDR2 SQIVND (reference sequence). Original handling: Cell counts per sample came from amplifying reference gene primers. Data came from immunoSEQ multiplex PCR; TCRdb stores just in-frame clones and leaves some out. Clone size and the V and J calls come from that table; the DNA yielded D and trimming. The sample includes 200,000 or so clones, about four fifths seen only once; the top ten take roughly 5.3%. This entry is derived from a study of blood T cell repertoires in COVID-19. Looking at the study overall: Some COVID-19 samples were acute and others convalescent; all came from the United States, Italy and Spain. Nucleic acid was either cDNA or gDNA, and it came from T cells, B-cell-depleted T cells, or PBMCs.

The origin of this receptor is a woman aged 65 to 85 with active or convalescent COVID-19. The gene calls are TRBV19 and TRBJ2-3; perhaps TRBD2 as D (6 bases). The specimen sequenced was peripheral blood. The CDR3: CASSLSGASTDTQYF. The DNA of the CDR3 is TGTGCCAGTAGTCTTAGCGGCGCTAGCACAGATACGCAGTATTTT.